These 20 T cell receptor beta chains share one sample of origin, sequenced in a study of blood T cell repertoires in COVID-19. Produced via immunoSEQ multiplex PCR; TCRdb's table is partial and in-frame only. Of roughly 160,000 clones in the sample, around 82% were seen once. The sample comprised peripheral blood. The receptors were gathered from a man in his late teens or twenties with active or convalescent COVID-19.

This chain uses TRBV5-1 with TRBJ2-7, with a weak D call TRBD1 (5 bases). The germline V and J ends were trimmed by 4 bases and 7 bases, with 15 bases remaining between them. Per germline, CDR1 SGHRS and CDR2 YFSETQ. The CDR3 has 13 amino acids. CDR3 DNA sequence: TGCGCCAGCAGCATCACAGGTGATGGGGAGCAGTACTTC. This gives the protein CASSITGDGEQYF.

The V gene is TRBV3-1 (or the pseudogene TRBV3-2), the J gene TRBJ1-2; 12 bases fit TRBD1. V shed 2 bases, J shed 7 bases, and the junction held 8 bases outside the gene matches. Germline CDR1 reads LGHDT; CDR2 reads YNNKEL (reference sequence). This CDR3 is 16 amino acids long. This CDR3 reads CASSQYGGQGAGGYTF. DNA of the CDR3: TGTGCCAGCAGCCAATATGGGGGACAGGGGGCAGGTGGCTACACCTTC.

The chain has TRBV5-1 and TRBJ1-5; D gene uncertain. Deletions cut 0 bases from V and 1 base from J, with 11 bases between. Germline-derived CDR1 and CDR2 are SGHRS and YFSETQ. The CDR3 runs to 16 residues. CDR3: CASSLGSGSSNQPQHF. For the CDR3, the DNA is TGCGCCAGCAGCTTGGGGTCGGGATCCAGCAATCAGCCCCAGCATTTT.

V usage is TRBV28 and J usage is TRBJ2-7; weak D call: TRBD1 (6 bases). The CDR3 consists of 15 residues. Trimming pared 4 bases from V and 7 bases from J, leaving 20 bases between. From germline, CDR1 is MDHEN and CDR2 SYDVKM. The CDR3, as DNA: TGTGCCAGCAGTTCGTTAGACAGGCCTCTGGGAGAGCAGTACTTC. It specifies CASSSLDRPLGEQYF.

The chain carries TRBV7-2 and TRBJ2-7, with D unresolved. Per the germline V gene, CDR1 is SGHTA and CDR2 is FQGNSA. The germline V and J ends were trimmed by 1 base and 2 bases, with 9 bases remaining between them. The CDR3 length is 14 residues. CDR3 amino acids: CASSLDVVTYEQYF. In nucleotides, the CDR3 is TGTGCCAGCAGCTTAGACGTAGTCACCTACGAGCAGTACTTC.

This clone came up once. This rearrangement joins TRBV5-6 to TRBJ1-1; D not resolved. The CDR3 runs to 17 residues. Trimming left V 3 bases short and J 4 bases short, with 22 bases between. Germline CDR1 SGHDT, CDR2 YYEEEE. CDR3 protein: CASSSYVLQFVVTEAFF. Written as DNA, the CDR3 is TGTGCCAGCAGCTCATATGTGCTTCAGTTTGTCGTCACTGAAGCTTTCTTT.

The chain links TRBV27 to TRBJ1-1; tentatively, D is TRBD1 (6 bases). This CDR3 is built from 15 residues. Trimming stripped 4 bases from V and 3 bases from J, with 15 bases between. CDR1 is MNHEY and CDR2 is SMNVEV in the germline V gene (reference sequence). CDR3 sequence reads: CASSSGGGGDTEAFF. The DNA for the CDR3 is TGTGCCAGCAGTTCGGGAGGGGGTGGGGACACTGAAGCTTTCTTT.

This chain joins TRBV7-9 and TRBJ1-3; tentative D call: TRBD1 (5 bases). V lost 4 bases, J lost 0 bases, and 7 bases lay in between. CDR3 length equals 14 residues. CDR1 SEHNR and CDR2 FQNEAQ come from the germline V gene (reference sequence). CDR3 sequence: CASSSDSSGNTIYF. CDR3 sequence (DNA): TGTGCCAGCAGCTCTGACAGCTCTGGAAACACCATATATTTT.

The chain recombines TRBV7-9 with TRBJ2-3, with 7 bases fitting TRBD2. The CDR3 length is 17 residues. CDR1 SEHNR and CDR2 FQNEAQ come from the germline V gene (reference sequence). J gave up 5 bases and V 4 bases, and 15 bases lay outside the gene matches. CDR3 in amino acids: CASSSLGLHSGRDTQYF. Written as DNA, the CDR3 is TGTGCCAGCAGCTCCCTGGGCCTCCATAGCGGGCGAGATACGCAGTATTTT. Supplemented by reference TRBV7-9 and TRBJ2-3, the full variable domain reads DTGVSQNPRHKITKRGQNVTFRCDPISEHNRLYWYRQTLGQGPEFLTYFQNEAQLEKSRLLSDRFSAERPKGSFSTLEIQRTEQGDSAMYLCASSSLGLHSGRDTQYFGPGTRLTVL.

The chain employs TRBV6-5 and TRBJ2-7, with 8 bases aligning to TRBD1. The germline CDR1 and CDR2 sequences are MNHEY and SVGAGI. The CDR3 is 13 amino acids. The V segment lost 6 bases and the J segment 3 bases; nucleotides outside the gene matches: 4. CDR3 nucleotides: TGTGCCAGCAGCGGACAGGGCTTCTACGAGCAGTACTTC. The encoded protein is CASSGQGFYEQYF.

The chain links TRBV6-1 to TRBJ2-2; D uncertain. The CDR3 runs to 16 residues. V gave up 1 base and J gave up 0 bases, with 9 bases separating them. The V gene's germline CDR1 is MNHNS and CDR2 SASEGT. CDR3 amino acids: CASSEGAYANTGELFF. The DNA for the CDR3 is TGTGCCAGCAGTGAAGGGGCTTACGCGAACACCGGGGAGCTGTTTTTT.

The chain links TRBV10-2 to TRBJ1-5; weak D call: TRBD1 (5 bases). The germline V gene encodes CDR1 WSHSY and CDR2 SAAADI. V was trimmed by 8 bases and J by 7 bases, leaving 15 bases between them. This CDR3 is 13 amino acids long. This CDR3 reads CASGLQGGQPQHF. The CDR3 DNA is TGCGCCAGCGGGCTCCAGGGAGGGCAGCCCCAGCATTTT.

CDR3 nucleotide sequence: TGTGCCAGCAGTGAGACAGGGACCCCTAACTATGGCTACACCTTC. Translation gives CASSETGTPNYGYTF. The chain joins TRBV2 to TRBJ1-2; 7 bases fit TRBD1. V shed 3 bases, J shed 0 bases, and the junction held 4 bases outside the gene matches. Germline loops: CDR1 SNHLY, CDR2 FYNNEI. This CDR3 spans 15 amino acids.

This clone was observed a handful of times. CDR3 loop: CARSLPSGRRAYEQYF. CDR3 DNA sequence: TGTGCCAGAAGCCTCCCAAGCGGGAGGCGGGCCTACGAGCAGTACTTC. This chain connects TRBV5-3 to TRBJ2-7; 9 bases are a match to TRBD2. TRBV5-3 is an ORF, with its function uncertain. The CDR3 has 16 amino acids. Losses at the gene ends were 4 bases for V and 2 bases for J; bases not matched to a gene: 10.

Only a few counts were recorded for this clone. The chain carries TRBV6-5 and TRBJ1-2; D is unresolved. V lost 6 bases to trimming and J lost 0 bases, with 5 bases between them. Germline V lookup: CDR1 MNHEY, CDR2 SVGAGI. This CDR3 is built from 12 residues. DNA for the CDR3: TGTGCCAGCAGACAGACTAACTATGGCTACACCTTC. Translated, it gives CASRQTNYGYTF.

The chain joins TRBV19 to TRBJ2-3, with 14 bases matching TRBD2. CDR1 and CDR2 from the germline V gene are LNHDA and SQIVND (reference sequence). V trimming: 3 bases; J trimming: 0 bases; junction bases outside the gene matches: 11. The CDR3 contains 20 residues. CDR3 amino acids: CASSMKGLAGVRLSTDTQYF. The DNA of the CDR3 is TGTGCCAGTAGTATGAAGGGACTAGCGGGAGTTCGTCTTAGCACAGATACGCAGTATTTT. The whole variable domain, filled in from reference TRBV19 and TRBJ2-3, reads DGGITQSPKYLFRKEGQNVTLSCEQNLNHDAMYWYRQDPGQGLRLIYYSQIVNDFQKGDIAEGYSVSREKKESFPLTVTSAQKNPTAFYLCASSMKGLAGVRLSTDTQYFGPGTRLTVL.

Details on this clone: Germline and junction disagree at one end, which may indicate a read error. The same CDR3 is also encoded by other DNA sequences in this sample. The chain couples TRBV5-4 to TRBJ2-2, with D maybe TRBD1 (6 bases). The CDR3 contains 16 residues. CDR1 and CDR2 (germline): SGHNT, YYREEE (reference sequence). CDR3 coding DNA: TGTGCCAGCAGCTCGGAAGGGGGTTCGAACACCGGGGAGTTGTTTTTT. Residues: CASSSEGGSNTGELFF.

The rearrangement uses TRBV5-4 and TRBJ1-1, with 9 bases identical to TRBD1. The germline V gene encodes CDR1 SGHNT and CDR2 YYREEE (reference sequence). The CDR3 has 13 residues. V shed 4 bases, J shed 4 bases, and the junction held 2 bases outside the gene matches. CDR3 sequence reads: CASSQTGGTEAFF. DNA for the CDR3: TGTGCCAGCAGCCAGACAGGGGGCACTGAAGCTTTCTTT.

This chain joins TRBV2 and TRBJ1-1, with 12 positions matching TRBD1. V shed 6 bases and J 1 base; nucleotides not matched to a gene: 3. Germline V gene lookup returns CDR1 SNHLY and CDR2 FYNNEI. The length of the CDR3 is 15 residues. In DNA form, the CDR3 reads TGTGCCAGCAGCCGGGACAGGGGGCGGAACACTGAAGCTTTCTTT. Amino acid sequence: CASSRDRGRNTEAFF.

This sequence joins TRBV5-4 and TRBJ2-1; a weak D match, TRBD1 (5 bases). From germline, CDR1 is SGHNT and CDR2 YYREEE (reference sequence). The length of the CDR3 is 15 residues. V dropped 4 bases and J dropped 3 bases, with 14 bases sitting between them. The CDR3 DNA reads TGTGCCAGCAGCCATCAGATCGACAGCTACAATGAGCAGTTCTTC. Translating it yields CASSHQIDSYNEQFF.